The next 3 T cell receptor beta chains were all read from a single sample in a study of a mutant IDH1 vaccine in newly diagnosed glioma. The protocol was immunoSEQ multiplex PCR, while the TCRdb copy is restricted to in-frame clones and leaves out a portion. This repertoire shows around 60,000 clones, 83% found once; its top ten account for 3.5% to 4.5%. No cognate antigen is known for these TCRs. Specified time point: week 47, end of study. All doses held 300 ug of mutant IDH1 20-mer peptide, with topical imiquimod. The starting material was PBMCs, obtained from a glioma patient whose treatment included an IDH1 peptide vaccine. The receptors originated from a man aged 25-45 years with glioma.

This chain joins TRBV2 and TRBJ2-5; D is unresolved. V was clipped by 8 bases and J by 5 bases, with 15 bases between them. The CDR3 sequence is 13 residues long. From germline, CDR1 is SNHLY and CDR2 FYNNEI. CDR3 region: CASWTRPEETQYF. The CDR3 nucleotides are TGTGCCAGCTGGACGAGGCCGGAGGAGACCCAGTACTTC.

V gene TRBV7-6 combines with J gene TRBJ1-5; tentatively, D is TRBD1 (6 bases). The CDR3 is 15 residues long. V was shortened by 2 bases and J by 3 bases, with 11 bases between the two germline ends. CDR1 SGHVS and CDR2 FNYEAQ come from the germline V gene. The CDR3: CASSLLGQPNQPQHF. Here the CDR3 DNA reads TGTGCCAGCAGCTTATTGGGACAACCCAATCAGCCCCAGCATTTT.

This rearrangement joins TRBV27 to TRBJ2-7; maybe TRBD2 (5 bases). Germline lookup yields CDR1 MNHEY and CDR2 SMNVEV (reference sequence). This CDR3 is built from 13 residues. Trimming took 5 bases from V and 1 from J, leaving 9 bases between them. CDR3 sequence: CASSAGISYEQYF. The CDR3 region has the DNA TGTGCCAGCAGTGCCGGGATTTCCTACGAGCAGTACTTC.